This TCR beta chain was identified in a study of blood T cell repertoires in COVID-19. Whole-study context: In each case, the material was cDNA or gDNA derived from T cells, B-cell-depleted T cells, or PBMCs.

Sequencing was performed with immunoSEQ multiplex PCR; in TCRdb, only in-frame clones are kept and a portion is missing. Found here are 110,000 to 150,000 clones, about 84% of them singletons; the top ten hold 5%. The CDR3 loop spans 15 amino acids. V lost 1 base, J lost 12 bases, and 17 bases lay in between. The germline V gene has CDR1 SGHDT and CDR2 YYEEEE. Sequences were obtained from peripheral blood. V gene TRBV5-6 combines with J gene TRBJ1-6, with D unresolved. This clonotype originated in a woman between 45 and 60 years old with acute or convalescent COVID-19. CDR3 nucleotide sequence: TGTGCCAGCAGCTTGTCGTCAGGAGGAGATCTACCCCTCCACTTT. As protein: CASSLSSGGDLPLHF.